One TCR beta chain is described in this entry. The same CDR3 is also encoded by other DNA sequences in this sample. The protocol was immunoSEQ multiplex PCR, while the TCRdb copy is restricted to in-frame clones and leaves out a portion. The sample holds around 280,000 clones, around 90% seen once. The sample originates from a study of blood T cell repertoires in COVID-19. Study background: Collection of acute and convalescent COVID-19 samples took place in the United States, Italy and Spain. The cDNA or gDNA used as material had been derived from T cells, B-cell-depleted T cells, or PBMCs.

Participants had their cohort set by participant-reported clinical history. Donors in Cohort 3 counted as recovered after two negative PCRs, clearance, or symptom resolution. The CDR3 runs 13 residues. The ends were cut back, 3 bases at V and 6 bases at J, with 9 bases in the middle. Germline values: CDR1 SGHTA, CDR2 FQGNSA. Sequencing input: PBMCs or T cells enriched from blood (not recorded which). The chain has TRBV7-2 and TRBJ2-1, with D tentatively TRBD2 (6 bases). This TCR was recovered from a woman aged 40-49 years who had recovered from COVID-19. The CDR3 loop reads CASSLGLPNEQFF. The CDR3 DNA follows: TGTGCCAGCAGCTTGGGACTGCCCAATGAGCAGTTCTTC.